This T cell receptor (beta chain) was observed in a study of cytomegalovirus exposure and HLA in healthy donors. CDR3 length: 15 amino acids. Trimming removed 3 bases at V and 7 bases at J, with 18 bases between. CDR1 and CDR2 from the germline V gene are SEHNR and FQNEAQ (reference sequence). A multiplex PCR was run with 60 Vbeta primers and 13 Jbeta primers. Repertoires were generated with immunoSEQ multiplex PCR, while TCRdb's copy carries only in-frame clones and drops some. The table shows 45,000 to 65,000 clones, with roughly 80% occurring only once. Study-level findings and limits: According to reports, the classifier identified cytomegalovirus status with high specificity and sensitivity.

This clone is a singleton in its sample. The antigen remains undetermined. Sequencing input: PBMCs. The source is a man aged 30 to 45 in good health and CMV-seronegative. The chain recombines TRBV7-9 with TRBJ1-2; D ambiguous. The CDR3 DNA reads TGTGCCAGCAGCTTGGTTTTCTTGACCCGGGGTGGCTACACCTTC. Amino acids: CASSLVFLTRGGYTF.